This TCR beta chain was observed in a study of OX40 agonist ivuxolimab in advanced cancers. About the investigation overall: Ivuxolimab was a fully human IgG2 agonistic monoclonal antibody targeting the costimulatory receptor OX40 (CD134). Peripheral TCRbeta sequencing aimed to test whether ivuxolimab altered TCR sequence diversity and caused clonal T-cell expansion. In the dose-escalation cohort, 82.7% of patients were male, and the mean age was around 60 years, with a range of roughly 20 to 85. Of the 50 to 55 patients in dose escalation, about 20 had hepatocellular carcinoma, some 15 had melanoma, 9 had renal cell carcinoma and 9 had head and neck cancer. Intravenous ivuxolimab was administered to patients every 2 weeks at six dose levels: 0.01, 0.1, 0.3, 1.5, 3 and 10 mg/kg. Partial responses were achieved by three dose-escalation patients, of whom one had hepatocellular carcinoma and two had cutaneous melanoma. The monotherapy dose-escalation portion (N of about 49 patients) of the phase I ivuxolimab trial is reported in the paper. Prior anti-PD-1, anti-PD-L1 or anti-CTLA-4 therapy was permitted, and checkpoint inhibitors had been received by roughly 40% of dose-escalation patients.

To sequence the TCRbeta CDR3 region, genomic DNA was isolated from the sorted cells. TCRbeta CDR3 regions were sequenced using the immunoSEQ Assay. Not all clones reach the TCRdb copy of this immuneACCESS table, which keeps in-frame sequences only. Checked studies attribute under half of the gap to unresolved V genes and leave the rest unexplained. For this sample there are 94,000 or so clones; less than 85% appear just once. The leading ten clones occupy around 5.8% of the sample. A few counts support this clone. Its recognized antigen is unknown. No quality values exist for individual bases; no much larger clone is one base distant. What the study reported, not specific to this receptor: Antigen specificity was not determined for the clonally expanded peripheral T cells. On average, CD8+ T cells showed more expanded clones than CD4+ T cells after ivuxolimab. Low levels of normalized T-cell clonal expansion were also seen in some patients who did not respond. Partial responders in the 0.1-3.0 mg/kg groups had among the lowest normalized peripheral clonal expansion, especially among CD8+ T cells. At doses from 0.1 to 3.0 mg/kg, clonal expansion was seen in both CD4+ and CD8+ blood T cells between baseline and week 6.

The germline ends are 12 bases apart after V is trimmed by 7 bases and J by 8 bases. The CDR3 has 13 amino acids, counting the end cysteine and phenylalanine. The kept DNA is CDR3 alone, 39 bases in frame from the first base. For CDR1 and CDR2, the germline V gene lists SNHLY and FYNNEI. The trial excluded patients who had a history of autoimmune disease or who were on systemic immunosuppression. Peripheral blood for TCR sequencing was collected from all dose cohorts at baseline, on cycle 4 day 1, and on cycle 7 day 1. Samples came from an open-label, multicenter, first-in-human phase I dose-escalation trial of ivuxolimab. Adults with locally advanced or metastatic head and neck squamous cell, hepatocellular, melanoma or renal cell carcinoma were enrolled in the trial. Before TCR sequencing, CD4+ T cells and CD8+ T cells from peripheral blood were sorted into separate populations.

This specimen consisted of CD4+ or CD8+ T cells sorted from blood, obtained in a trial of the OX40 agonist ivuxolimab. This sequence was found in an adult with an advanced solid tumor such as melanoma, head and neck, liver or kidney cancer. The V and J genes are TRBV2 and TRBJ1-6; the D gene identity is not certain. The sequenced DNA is TGTGCCAGCACCCCTGAAAGGGATTCACCCCTCCACTTT. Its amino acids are CASTPERDSPLHF.